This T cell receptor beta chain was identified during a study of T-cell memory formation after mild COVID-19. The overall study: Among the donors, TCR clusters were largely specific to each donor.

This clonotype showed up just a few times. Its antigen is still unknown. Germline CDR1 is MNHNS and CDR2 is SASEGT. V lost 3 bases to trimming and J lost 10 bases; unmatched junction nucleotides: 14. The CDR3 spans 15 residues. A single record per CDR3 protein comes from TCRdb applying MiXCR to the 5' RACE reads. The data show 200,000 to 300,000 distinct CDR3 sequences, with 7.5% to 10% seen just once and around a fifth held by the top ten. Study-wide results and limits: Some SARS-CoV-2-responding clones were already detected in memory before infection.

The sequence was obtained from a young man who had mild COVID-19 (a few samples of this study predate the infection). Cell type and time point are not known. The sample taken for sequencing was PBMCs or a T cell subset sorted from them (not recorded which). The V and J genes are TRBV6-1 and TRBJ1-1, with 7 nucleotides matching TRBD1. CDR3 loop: CASSDPWGQGESAFF. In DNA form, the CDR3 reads TGTGCCAGCAGTGATCCTTGGGGCCAGGGGGAATCAGCTTTCTTT.